The TCR beta chain described here comes from a study of T cells in tuberculosis. General study points: Active tuberculosis alpha repertoires lay closer to GMM-specific TCRs than controls'. The TCR-beta difference was not significant; alpha differences partly reflected length.

In its sample, this clone was seen once. The antigen remains undetermined. Measured with immunoSEQ multiplex PCR; TCRdb has only the in-frame clones, and not every one. The sample contains more than 35,000 clones, roughly 95% of which appear only once. Each donor contributed 85,000 to 100,000 T cells on average, unsorted. The material sequenced was PBMCs. This TCR was sampled from a donor aged 10-29 years with latent tuberculosis or without tuberculosis infection.

The CDR3 nucleotides read TGTGCCAGTCTTGACAGGAGACTGGATGGCTACACCTTC. Protein sequence: CASLDRRLDGYTF. The chain links TRBV19 to TRBJ1-2, with D maybe TRBD1 (6 bases). Germline values: CDR1 LNHDA, CDR2 SQIVND (reference sequence). The CDR3 is made up of 13 amino acids. The ends were cut back, 8 bases at V and 6 bases at J, with 16 bases in the middle.